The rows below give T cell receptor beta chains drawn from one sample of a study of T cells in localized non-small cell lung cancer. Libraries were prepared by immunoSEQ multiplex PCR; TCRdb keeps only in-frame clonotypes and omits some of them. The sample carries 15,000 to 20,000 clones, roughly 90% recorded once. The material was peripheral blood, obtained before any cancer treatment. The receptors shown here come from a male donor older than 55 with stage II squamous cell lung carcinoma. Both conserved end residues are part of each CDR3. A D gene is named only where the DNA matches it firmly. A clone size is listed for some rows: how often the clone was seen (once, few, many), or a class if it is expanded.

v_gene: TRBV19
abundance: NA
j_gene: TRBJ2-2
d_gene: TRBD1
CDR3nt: TGTGCCAGTAGTATAGGCCCGGCAGGGGGGAACACCGGGGAGCTGTTTTTT
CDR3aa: CASSIGPAGGNTGELFF

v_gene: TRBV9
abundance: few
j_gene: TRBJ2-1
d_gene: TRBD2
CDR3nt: TGTGCCAGCAGCGCCCTGGAGGAGGGCGGGAGACGAAGTGAGCAGTTCTTC
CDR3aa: CASSALEEGGRRSEQFF

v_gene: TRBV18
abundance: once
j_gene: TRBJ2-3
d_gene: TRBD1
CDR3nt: TGTGCCAGCTCACCACGGGCCAGGGGGAGCACAGATACGCAGTATTTT
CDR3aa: CASSPRARGSTDTQYF

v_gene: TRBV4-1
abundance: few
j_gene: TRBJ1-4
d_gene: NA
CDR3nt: TGCGCCAGCAGCCAAGGGGACTCAACTAATGAAAAACTGTTTTTT
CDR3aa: CASSQGDSTNEKLFF

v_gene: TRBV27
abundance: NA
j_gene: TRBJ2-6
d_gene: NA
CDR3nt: TGTGCCAGCACCCTCGCCATACTGCCCTCTGGGGCCAACGTCCTGACTTTC
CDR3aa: CASTLAILPSGANVLTF

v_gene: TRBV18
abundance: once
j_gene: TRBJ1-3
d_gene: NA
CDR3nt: TGTGCCAGCGGGGCCTCCTCTGGAAACACCATATATTTT
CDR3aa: CASGASSGNTIYF

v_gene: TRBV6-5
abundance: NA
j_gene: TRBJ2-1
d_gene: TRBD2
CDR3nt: TGTGCCAGCAGTACACATAGCGGGAACTTAGATGAGCAGTTCTTC
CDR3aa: CASSTHSGNLDEQFF

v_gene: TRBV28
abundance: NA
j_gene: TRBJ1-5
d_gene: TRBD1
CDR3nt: TGTGCCAGCAGCTTGGGACAGGGTAATCAGCCCCAGCATTTT
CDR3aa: CASSLGQGNQPQHF

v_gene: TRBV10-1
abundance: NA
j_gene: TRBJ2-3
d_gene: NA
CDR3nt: TGCGCCAGCAGTGGGCGCGGTCAGGCGGCAGATACGCAGTATTTT
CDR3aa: CASSGRGQAADTQYF

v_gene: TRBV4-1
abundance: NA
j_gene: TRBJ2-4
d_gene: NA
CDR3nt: TGCGCCAGCAGCCCCGGGATAGCCAAAAACATTCAGTACTTC
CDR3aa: CASSPGIAKNIQYF

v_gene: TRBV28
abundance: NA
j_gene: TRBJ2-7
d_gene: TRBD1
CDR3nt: TGTGCCAGCAGGCCCGGGACAGGGGCCTACGAGCAGTACTTC
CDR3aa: CASRPGTGAYEQYF

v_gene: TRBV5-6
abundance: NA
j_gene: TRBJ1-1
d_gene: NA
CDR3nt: TGTGCCAGCAGCTTTCCGACTGGAGGACACACTGAAGCTTTCTTT
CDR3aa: CASSFPTGGHTEAFF

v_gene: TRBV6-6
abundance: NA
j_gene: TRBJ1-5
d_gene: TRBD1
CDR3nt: TGTGCCAGCAGTTGGGACAGGGGGGACAATCAGCCCCAGCATTTT
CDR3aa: CASSWDRGDNQPQHF

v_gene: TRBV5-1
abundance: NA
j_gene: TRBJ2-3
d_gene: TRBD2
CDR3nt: TGCGCCAGCAGCTTTTCGGGACTAGAGTCACCCACAGATACGCAGTATTTT
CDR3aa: CASSFSGLESPTDTQYF

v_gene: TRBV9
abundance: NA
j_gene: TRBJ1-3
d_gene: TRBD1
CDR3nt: TGTGCCAGCAGCGCGAGGGGACAGGCGGAAAGCTCTGGAAACACCATATATTTT
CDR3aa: CASSARGQAESSGNTIYF

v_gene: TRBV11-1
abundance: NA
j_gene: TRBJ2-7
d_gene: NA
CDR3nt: TGTGCCAGCAGCCTAGGAGTCGGGGTGGCCTACGAGCAGTACTTC
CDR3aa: CASSLGVGVAYEQYF

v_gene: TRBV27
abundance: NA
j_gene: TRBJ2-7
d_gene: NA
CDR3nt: TGTGCCAGCTGGGCAGGAGGAGGAGCAGGGTCCTACGAGCAGTACTTC
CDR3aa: CASWAGGGAGSYEQYF

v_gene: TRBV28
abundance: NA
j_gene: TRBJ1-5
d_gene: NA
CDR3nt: TGTGCCAGCAGTTGGGGGGCGGCGAGCAATCAGCCCCAGCATTTT
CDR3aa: CASSWGAASNQPQHF

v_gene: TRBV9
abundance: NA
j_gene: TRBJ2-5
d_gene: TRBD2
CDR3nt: TGTGCCAGCAGCTCGGGAGGTTGGGGCGGGACCCAGTACTTC
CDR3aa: CASSSGGWGGTQYF

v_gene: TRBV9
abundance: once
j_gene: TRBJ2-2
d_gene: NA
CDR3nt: TGTGCCAGCAGCCCGAGGCGGGGTGGGGAGCTGTTTTTT
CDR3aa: CASSPRRGGELFF

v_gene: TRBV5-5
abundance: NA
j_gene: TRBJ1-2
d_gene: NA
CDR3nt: TGTGCCAGCAGCTTTCGAGGGTATAACTATGGCTACACCTTC
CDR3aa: CASSFRGYNYGYTF

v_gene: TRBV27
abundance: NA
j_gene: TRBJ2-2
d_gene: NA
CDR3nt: TGTGCCAGCAGGGGGCGATGGACCGGGGAGCTGTTTTTT
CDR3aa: CASRGRWTGELFF

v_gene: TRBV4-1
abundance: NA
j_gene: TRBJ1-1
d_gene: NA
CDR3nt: TGCGCCAGCAGCCAAGACAGGGGAGGTCTTAGAACTGAAGCTTTCTTT
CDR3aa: CASSQDRGGLRTEAFF

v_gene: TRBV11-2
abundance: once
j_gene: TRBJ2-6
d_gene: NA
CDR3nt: TGTGCCAGCAGCCCCCAGGCTGGGGCCAACGTCCTGACTTTC
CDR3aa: CASSPQAGANVLTF

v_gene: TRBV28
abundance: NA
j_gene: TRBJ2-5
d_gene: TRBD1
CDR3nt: TGTGCCAGCAGCCTATCTCAAGGGGGCAGGTGGCAAGAGACCCAGTACTTC
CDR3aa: CASSLSQGGRWQETQYF

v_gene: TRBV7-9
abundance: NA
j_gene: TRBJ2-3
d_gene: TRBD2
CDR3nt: TGTGCCAGCAGCTTGGGACTAGCGGGATCTATCGCTAGCACAGATACGCAGTATTTT
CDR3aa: CASSLGLAGSIASTDTQYF

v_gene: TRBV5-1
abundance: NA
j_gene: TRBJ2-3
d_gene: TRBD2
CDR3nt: TGCGCCAGCAGCTTGGCGGGGGGGACAGATACGCAGTATTTT
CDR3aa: CASSLAGGTDTQYF

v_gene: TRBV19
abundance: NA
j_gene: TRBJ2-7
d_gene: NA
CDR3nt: TGTGCCAGTAGTTCGAGCGATGGGGCCTACGAGCAGTACTTC
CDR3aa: CASSSSDGAYEQYF

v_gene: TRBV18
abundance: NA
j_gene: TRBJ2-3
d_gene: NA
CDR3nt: TGTGCCAGCTCCCCCTATAAGGCAGATACGCAGTATTTT
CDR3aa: CASSPYKADTQYF

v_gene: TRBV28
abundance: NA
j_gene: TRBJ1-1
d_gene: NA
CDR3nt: TGTGCCAGCAGTAAGTTAGCTGAAGCTTTCTTT
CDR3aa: CASSKLAEAFF

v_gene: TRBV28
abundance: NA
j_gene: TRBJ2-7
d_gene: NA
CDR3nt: TGTGCCAGCAGGCGAGGGAGCTCCTACGAGCAGTACTTC
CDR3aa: CASRRGSSYEQYF

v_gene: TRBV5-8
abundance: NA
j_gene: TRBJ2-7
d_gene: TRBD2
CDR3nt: TGTGCCAGCAGCCCTGGGACTAGCAGCCCCGACGAGCAGTACTTC
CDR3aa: CASSPGTSSPDEQYF

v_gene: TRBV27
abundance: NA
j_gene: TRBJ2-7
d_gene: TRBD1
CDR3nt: TGTGCCAGCAGTTTATTGGGCGGATGGGGGACAGGGGCCTACGAGCAGTACTTC
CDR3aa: CASSLLGGWGTGAYEQYF

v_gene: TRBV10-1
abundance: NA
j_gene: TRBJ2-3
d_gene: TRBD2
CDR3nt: TGCGCCAGCAGCCCCGGGACTAGCGGGACTGATACGCAGTATTTT
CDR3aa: CASSPGTSGTDTQYF

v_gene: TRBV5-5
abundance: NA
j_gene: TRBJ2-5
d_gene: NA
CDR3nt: TGTGCCAGCAGCTTGCCCGGGGCGGGGGAGACCCAGTACTTC
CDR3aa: CASSLPGAGETQYF

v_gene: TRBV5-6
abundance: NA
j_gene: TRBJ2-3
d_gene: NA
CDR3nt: TGTGCCAGCAGCTTGATGATAGCGGCTAGCACAGATACGCAGTATTTT
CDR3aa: CASSLMIAASTDTQYF

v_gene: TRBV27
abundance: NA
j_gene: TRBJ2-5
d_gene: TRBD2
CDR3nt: TGTGCCAGCAGTTGGGGACTAGCGGGACGGGAGACCCAGTACTTC
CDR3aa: CASSWGLAGRETQYF

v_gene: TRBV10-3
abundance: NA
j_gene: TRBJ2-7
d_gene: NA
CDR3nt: TGTGCCATCAGTGAGTCGAAACTATCCTACGAGCAGTACTTC
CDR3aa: CAISESKLSYEQYF

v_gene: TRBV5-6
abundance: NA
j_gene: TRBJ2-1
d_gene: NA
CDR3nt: TGTGCCAGCAGCTTTGGTTACTCCTACAATGAGCAGTTCTTC
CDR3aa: CASSFGYSYNEQFF